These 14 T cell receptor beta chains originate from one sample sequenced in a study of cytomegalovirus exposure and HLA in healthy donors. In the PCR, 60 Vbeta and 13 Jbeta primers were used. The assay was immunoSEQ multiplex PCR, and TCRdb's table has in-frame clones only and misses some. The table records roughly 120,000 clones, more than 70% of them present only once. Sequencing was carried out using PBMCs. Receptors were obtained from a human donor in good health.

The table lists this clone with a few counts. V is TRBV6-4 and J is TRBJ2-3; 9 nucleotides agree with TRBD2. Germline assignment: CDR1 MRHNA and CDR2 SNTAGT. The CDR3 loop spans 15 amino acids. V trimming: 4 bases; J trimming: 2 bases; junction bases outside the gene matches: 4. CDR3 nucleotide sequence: TGTGCCAGCAGTGTGGTAGCGGGGGCCACAGATACGCAGTATTTT. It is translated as CASSVVAGATDTQYF.

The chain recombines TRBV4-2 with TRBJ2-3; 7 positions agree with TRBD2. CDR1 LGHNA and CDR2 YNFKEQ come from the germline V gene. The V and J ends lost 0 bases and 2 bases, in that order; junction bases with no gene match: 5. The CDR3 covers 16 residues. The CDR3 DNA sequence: TGTGCCAGCAGCCAAGACCCTAGCGGATACACAGATACGCAGTATTTT. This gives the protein CASSQDPSGYTDTQYF.

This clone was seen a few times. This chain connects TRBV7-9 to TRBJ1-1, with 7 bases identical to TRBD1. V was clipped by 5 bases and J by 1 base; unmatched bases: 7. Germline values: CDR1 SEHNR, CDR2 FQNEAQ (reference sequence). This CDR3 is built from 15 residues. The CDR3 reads CASSRLGTENTEAFF. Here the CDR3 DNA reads TGTGCCAGCAGCCGCCTAGGGACAGAGAACACTGAAGCTTTCTTT.

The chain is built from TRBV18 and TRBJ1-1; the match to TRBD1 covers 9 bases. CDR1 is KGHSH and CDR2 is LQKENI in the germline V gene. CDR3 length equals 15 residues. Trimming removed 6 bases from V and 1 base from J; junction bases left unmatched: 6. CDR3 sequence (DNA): TGTGCCAGCTCCTCACAGGGGGCTCCGAACACTGAAGCTTTCTTT. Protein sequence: CASSSQGAPNTEAFF.

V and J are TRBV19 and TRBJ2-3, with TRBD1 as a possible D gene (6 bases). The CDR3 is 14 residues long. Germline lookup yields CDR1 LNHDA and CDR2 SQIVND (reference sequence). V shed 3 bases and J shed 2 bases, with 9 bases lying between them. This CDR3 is CASSMTGYTDTQYF. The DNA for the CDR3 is TGTGCCAGTAGTATGACAGGATACACAGATACGCAGTATTTT. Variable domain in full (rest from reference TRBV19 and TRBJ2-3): DGGITQSPKYLFRKEGQNVTLSCEQNLNHDAMYWYRQDPGQGLRLIYYSQIVNDFQKGDIAEGYSVSREKKESFPLTVTSAQKNPTAFYLCASSMTGYTDTQYFGPGTRLTVL.

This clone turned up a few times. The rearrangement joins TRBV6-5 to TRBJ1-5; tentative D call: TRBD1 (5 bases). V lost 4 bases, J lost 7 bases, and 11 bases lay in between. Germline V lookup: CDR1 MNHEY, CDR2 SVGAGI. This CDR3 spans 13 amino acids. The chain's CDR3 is CASSSGGEQPQHF. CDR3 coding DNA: TGTGCCAGCAGTTCAGGAGGGGAGCAGCCCCAGCATTTT.

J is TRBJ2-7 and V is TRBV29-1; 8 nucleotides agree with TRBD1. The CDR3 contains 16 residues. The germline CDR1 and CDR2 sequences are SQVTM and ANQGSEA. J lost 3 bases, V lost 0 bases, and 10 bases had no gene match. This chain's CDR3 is CSVEDPVTGAGYEQYF. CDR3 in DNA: TGCAGCGTTGAAGATCCCGTGACAGGGGCAGGCTACGAGCAGTACTTC.

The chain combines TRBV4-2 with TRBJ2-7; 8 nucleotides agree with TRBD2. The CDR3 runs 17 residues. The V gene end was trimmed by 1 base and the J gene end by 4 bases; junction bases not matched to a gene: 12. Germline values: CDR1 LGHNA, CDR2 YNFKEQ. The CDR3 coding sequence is TGTGCCAGCAGCCAAGCGCTTTCGGCGGGGGGCCGGTACGAGCAGTACTTC. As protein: CASSQALSAGGRYEQYF.

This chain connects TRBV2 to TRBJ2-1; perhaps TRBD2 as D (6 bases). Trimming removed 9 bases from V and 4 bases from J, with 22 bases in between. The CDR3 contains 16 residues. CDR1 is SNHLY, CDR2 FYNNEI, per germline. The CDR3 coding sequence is TGTGCCAGAGAAAGGTCCGGACTATCGGATTACAATGAGCAGTTCTTC. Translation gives CARERSGLSDYNEQFF.

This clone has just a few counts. This CDR3 is CASRTGTLYTF. CDR3 nucleotides: TGTGCCAGCCGAACAGGGACCCTCTACACCTTC. The V and J genes are TRBV27 and TRBJ1-2; possible D gene TRBD1, 6 bases. The germline CDR1 and CDR2 sequences are MNHEY and SMNVEV (reference sequence). The CDR3 runs 11 residues. Trimming removed 8 bases from V and 10 bases from J, with 14 bases in between.

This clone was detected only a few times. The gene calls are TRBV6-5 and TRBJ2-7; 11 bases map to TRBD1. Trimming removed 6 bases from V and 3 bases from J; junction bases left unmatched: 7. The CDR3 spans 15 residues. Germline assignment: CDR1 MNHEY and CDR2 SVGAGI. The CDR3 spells CASRDGQGAGYEQYF. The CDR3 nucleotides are TGTGCCAGCAGGGACGGACAGGGGGCTGGCTACGAGCAGTACTTC.

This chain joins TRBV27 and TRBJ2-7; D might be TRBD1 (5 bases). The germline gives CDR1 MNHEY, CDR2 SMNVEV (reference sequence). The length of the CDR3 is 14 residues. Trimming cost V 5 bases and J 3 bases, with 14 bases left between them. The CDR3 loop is CASSPQGAGYEQYF. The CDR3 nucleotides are TGTGCCAGCAGTCCCCAAGGGGCCGGCTACGAGCAGTACTTC.

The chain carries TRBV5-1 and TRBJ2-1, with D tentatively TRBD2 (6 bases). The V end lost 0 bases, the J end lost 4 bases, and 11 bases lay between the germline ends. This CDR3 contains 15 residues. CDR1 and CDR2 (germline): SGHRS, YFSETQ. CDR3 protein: CASSLDGGLYNEQFF. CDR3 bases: TGCGCCAGCAGCTTGGATGGGGGACTGTACAATGAGCAGTTCTTC.

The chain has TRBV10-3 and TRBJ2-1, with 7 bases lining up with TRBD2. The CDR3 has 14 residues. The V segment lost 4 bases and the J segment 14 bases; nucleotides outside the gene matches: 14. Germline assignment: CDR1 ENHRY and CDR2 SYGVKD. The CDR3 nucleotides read TGTGCCATCAGTGGGGGGACTGGGGGGAGGGAGAAGTTCTTC. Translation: CAISGGTGGREKFF.